This T cell receptor beta chain was captured in a study of beta chain features in type 1 diabetes. Study context: Examination of sorted cells across all samples involved around 100,000,000 cells. Notes on the study in general: High-TCR-expressing cells could be over-represented by cDNA sequencing. There were fewer insertions and more deletions at the VDJ junctions of type 1 diabetes patients. PCR might favor shorter templates, equally in patients and controls.

This clone was counted a few times. The antigen remains undetermined. The sequenced template was cDNA made from the entire isolated RNA. Assay: immunoSEQ multiplex PCR; the TCRdb copy retains only in-frame clones and omits some. Of approximately 470,000 clones detected, approximately 28% appear once; the ten largest clones hold 0.05% to 0.07%. This CDR3 region has 14 residues. The V gene's germline CDR1 is SGHTA and CDR2 FQGNSA. V lost 4 bases to trimming and J lost 4 bases, with 13 bases between them. The sequence derives from a man younger than 35 in good health. The chain combines TRBV7-2 with TRBJ2-5; D may match TRBD1 or TRBD2 (6 bases each). Sequencing input: naive CD4+ T cells from blood. The CDR3 bases are TGTGCCAGCAGCTCCCGGGGGCCAGGAGAGACCCAGTACTTC. Amino acid sequence: CASSSRGPGETQYF.